The T cell receptor beta chain under discussion was sequenced for a study of shared clonotypes between healthy human individuals. Assay runs were performed at deep level. Produced via immunoSEQ multiplex PCR; TCRdb's table is partial and in-frame only. Counted here are roughly 500,000 clones, approximately 80% occurring once; the ten biggest clones make up 10% to 15%. The CDR3 is made up of 14 amino acids. Trimming left V 2 bases short and J 0 bases short, with 8 bases between. Germline V gives CDR1 SGHNT, CDR2 YYREEE (reference sequence). This chain links TRBV5-4 with TRBJ2-5, with D possibly TRBD1 on 5 matching bases. The sample was PBMCs. The source is a middle-aged woman in good health. Some clones in this sample may be carry-over from other donors' samples. CDR3 protein: CASSFSRDQETQYF. The CDR3 DNA is TGTGCCAGCAGCTTTAGCAGGGACCAAGAGACCCAGTACTTC.